This T cell receptor beta chain is drawn from a study of T cells after yellow fever vaccination. This clonotype was observed a few times. TCRdb redid the calling of the 5' RACE reads with MiXCR, one entry per CDR3 protein. This table holds 300,000 to 350,000 distinct CDR3 sequences, approximately 11% found once. Trimming cost V 0 bases and J 7 bases, with 13 bases left between them. This CDR3 is 15 amino acids long. Germline lookup yields CDR1 LGHNA and CDR2 YNFKEQ. The TCR was taken from a man younger than 35 who received the YFV17D yellow fever vaccine. The specimen comprised CD4+ T cells sorted from PBMCs, sampled 45 days after the yellow fever booster vaccination. The genes are TRBV4-2 and TRBJ2-1; no firm D call. CDR3 DNA sequence: TGTGCCAGCAGCCAAGATGTGGCAGTGGGGAATGAGCAGTTCTTC. The encoded protein is CASSQDVAVGNEQFF.